The clone carrying this T cell receptor (beta chain) appeared a single time. Antigen specificity is unknown. An amount of RNA that ranged from roughly 0.5 to 1 ug was reverse transcribed with random hexamers. With immunoSEQ multiplex PCR, TCR beta CDR3 was amplified across 54 Vbeta and 13 Jbeta. MiXCR was run by TCRdb on the immunoSEQ multiplex PCR reads, yielding one entry per CDR3 protein. This sample carries about 200,000 distinct CDR3 sequences, roughly 95% of them seen once, and the ten largest clones take approximately 0.09%. The data belong to a study of CD8 T cells in Susac syndrome. CD8+ and CD4+ blood T cells underwent TCR beta sequencing. The CDR3 has 13 amino acids. V gave up 0 bases and J gave up 10 bases, with 12 bases separating them. Germline V lookup: CDR1 LGHDT, CDR2 YNNKEL (reference sequence). Notes on the study in general: The study recognized that its TCR sequencing and HLA analysis covered a relatively small number of individuals.

The receptor was isolated from a human donor with multiple sclerosis. The chain couples TRBV3-1 to TRBJ1-2; no clear D gene. The sequencing input was CD4+ T cells from PBMCs. For the CDR3, the DNA is TGTGCCAGCAGCCAAGAGTCACGATCTCACTACACCTTC. It is translated as CASSQESRSHYTF.